These 23 T cell receptor beta chains came from one sample sequenced in a study of OX40 agonist ivuxolimab in advanced cancers. Only in-frame clones appear in the TCRdb table, and some are missing; sequencing was by immunoSEQ multiplex PCR. The sample includes 52,000 or so clones, around four fifths of them seen just once. This specimen consisted of CD4+ or CD8+ T cells sorted from blood, obtained in a trial of the OX40 agonist ivuxolimab. The receptor source for this set is an adult with an advanced solid tumor such as melanoma, head and neck, liver or kidney cancer.

A word on this clone: Other DNA sequences from this sample encode an identical CDR3 as well. This chain joins TRBV7-3 and TRBJ1-2; D is possibly TRBD1 (6 bases). The V and J ends lost 5 bases and 8 bases respectively, with 21 bases between them. The germline gives CDR1 SGHTA, CDR2 FQGTGA. The CDR3 runs 15 residues. The CDR3 DNA reads TGTGCCAGCAGCCTATACCAGGGGCGGGTGGGGGGCTACACCTTC. Encoded protein: CASSLYQGRVGGYTF.

The chain recombines TRBV18 with TRBJ1-1, with D hard to call. The CDR3 has 13 amino acids. Per the germline V gene, CDR1 is KGHSH and CDR2 is LQKENI. The V gene lost 5 bases and the J gene lost 0 bases, with 7 bases spanning the gap. Here the CDR3 reads CASSAGLNTEAFF. In nucleotides, the CDR3 is TGTGCCAGCTCAGCTGGGTTGAACACTGAAGCTTTCTTT.

The chain has TRBV9 and TRBJ2-2, with D perhaps being TRBD1 or TRBD2 (5 bases each). This CDR3 has 15 residues. Germline assignment: CDR1 SGDLS and CDR2 YYNGEE. Trimming stripped 0 bases from V and 4 bases from J, with 10 bases between. The CDR3 protein is CASSVGGFGTGELFF. The CDR3 DNA reads as TGTGCCAGCAGCGTAGGGGGGTTCGGCACCGGGGAGCTGTTTTTT. Looking up the rest from reference TRBV9 and TRBJ2-2 gives the full variable domain: DSGVTQTPKHLITATGQRVTLRCSPRSGDLSVYWYQQSLDQGLQFLIQYYNGEERAKGNILERFSAQQFPDLHSELNLSSLELGDSALYFCASSVGGFGTGELFFGEGSRLTVL.

CDR3 loop: CASSQKRTVEQYF. DNA for the CDR3: TGTGCCAGCAGCCAAAAACGGACAGTCGAGCAGTACTTC. This chain connects TRBV7-3 to TRBJ2-7; TRBD1 is a possible D gene (6 bases). V lost 5 bases and J 6 bases, leaving 14 bases between the germline ends. This CDR3 spans 13 amino acids. Germline V gives CDR1 SGHTA, CDR2 FQGTGA. The variable domain in full, with the rest retrieved from reference TRBV7-3 and TRBJ2-7, is GAGVSQTPSNKVTEKGKYVELRCDPISGHTALYWYRQSLGQGPEFLIYFQGTGAADDSGLPNDRFFAVRPEGSVSTLKIQRTERGDSAVYLCASSQKRTVEQYFGPGTRLTVT.

The V and J genes are TRBV10-3 and TRBJ1-5, with a tentative D call TRBD1 (5 bases). The CDR3 is 15 residues long. The germline V gene has CDR1 ENHRY and CDR2 SYGVKD. Trimming took 4 bases from V and 7 from J, leaving 17 bases between them. The CDR3 DNA reads TGTGCCATCAGTGCGAAGGGCAGGGTCGGACAGCCCCAGCATTTT. Protein: CAISAKGRVGQPQHF.

This clone has a handful of counts. The rearrangement joins TRBV6-1 to TRBJ2-7; possibly TRBD2 for D (7 bases). V was pared by 6 bases and J by 2 bases, with 14 bases between. Germline CDR1 is MNHNS and CDR2 is SASEGT. CDR3 length: 14 amino acids. CDR3 protein: CASRERGGTYEQYF. The CDR3 DNA is TGTGCCAGCAGAGAGAGGGGGGGTACCTACGAGCAGTACTTC.

About this clone itself: At one end the junction does not follow the germline gene, possibly because of a read error. This sequence joins TRBV6-1 and TRBJ2-7; D possibly corresponds to TRBD2 (5 bases). This CDR3 spans 15 amino acids. The germline V gene has CDR1 MNHNS and CDR2 SASEGT. The CDR3, as DNA: TGTGCCAGCGGTGATCCGGGGTATTCCTCCTACGAGCAGTACTTC. It specifies CASGDPGYSSYEQYF.

The CDR3 coding sequence is TGCGCCAGCAGCCAAGATCTAAGCCAGGTTAACTATGGCTACACCTTC. Translated: CASSQDLSQVNYGYTF. This sequence joins TRBV4-3 and TRBJ1-2, with D uncertain. Germline-derived CDR1 and CDR2 are LGHNA and YSLEER. The V gene lost 0 bases and the J gene lost 1 base, with 12 bases spanning the gap. CDR3 length: 16 residues.

The table lists this clone with a count of one. DNA for the CDR3: TGCGCCAGCAGCTTGACTGGGCGCCACAATGAGCAGTTCTTC. Its translation: CASSLTGRHNEQFF. V and J are TRBV5-1 and TRBJ2-1; D is uncertain. The CDR3 spans 14 residues. Trimming removed 1 base at V and 5 bases at J, with 10 bases between. The germline gives CDR1 SGHRS, CDR2 YFSETQ.

This chain joins TRBV4-3 and TRBJ2-2; perhaps TRBD2 as D (7 bases). CDR1 is LGHNA and CDR2 is YSLEER in the germline V gene. The CDR3 has 16 amino acids. V lost 0 bases to trimming and J lost 6 bases, with 14 bases between them. The CDR3 DNA follows: TGCGCCAGCAGCCAAGATCGGCTAGGGGGGGCCGGGGAGCTGTTTTTT. Translated: CASSQDRLGGAGELFF.

The V and J genes are TRBV19 and TRBJ2-5; D remains unclear. The CDR3 covers 14 residues. Germline-derived CDR1 and CDR2 are LNHDA and SQIVND (reference sequence). The V and J ends lost 10 bases and 4 bases respectively, with 19 bases between them. In DNA, the CDR3 is TGTGCCACAACAGACGGGCAGGATGGAGAGACCCAGTACTTC. It encodes CATTDGQDGETQYF.

Only a few counts were recorded for this clone. This chain connects TRBV16 to TRBJ1-4; 10 bases map to TRBD1. This CDR3 region has 15 residues. The germline gives CDR1 KGHSY, CDR2 FQNENV. V lost 1 base and J lost 5; bases outside the gene matches: 1. The CDR3 bases are TGTGCCAGCAGCCAATTGGGACAGGGGAATGAAAAACTGTTTTTT. Translation: CASSQLGQGNEKLFF.

V is TRBV27 and J is TRBJ2-1; the match to TRBD1 covers 12 bases. With 5 bases clipped from V and 0 bases from J, the junction kept 5 bases outside the gene matches. This CDR3 is built from 17 residues. Germline CDR1 reads MNHEY; CDR2 reads SMNVEV (reference sequence). Here the CDR3 DNA reads TGTGCCAGCAGTGGGGACAGGGGGCGCTCCTCCTACAATGAGCAGTTCTTC. It codes for CASSGDRGRSSYNEQFF.

The chain couples TRBV11-2 to TRBJ2-3; no reliable D call. V lost 2 bases and J 6 bases, leaving 9 bases between the germline ends. Germline V gene data show CDR1 as SGHAT and CDR2 as FQNNGV. The CDR3 loop spans 13 amino acids. For the CDR3, the DNA is TGTGCCAGCAGCTTAAGTGTTGGCGATACGCAGTATTTT. Its translation: CASSLSVGDTQYF.

This chain connects TRBV19 to TRBJ2-5; no firm D call. V gave up 0 bases and J gave up 1 base, with 9 bases separating them. Germline assignment: CDR1 LNHDA and CDR2 SQIVND (reference sequence). The CDR3 contains 15 residues. CDR3 coding DNA: TGTGCCAGTAGTATAGATCTAAGGGTCCAAGAGACCCAGTACTTC. Translating gives CASSIDLRVQETQYF. Full variable domain (remainder filled in from reference TRBV19 and TRBJ2-5): DGGITQSPKYLFRKEGQNVTLSCEQNLNHDAMYWYRQDPGQGLRLIYYSQIVNDFQKGDIAEGYSVSREKKESFPLTVTSAQKNPTAFYLCASSIDLRVQETQYFGPGTRLLVL.

This chain connects TRBV7-2 to TRBJ2-1; TRBD2 might be the D (6 bases). CDR1 is SGHTA, CDR2 FQGNSA, per germline. Trimming took 5 bases from V and 6 from J, leaving 11 bases between them. The CDR3 loop spans 13 amino acids. CDR3: CASSAGTFNEQFF. The CDR3 DNA sequence: TGTGCCAGCAGCGCCGGGACTTTCAATGAGCAGTTCTTC.

The chain uses TRBV27 and TRBJ1-1, with 8 bases aligning to TRBD1. Per germline, CDR1 MNHEY and CDR2 SMNVEV (reference sequence). Trimming removed 4 bases from V and 4 bases from J; junction bases left unmatched: 8. This CDR3 comprises 15 residues. The CDR3 here is CASSYARGLGTEAFF. CDR3 in DNA: TGTGCCAGCAGTTATGCCAGGGGGCTGGGCACTGAAGCTTTCTTT.

The V gene is TRBV18, the J gene TRBJ2-7, with TRBD2 matching over 8 bases. Per germline, CDR1 KGHSH and CDR2 LQKENI. J gave up 5 bases and V 5 bases, and 11 bases lay outside the gene matches. The length of the CDR3 is 15 residues. CDR3 bases: TGTGCCAGCTCATCCCTAGCGGGTACCCTTGACGAGCAGTACTTC. This codes for CASSSLAGTLDEQYF.

The sample holds one count of this clone. This sequence joins TRBV15 and TRBJ2-1, with D possibly being TRBD1 (5 bases). This CDR3 region has 16 residues. Germline V lookup: CDR1 LNHNV, CDR2 YYDKDF (reference sequence). V was clipped by 0 bases and J by 6 bases, with 15 bases between them. The CDR3 spells CATSREVRVVSNEQFF. CDR3 in DNA: TGTGCCACCAGCAGAGAGGTCAGGGTAGTTAGCAATGAGCAGTTCTTC. Full variable domain (missing parts from reference TRBV15 and TRBJ2-1): DAMVIQNPRYQVTQFGKPVTLSCSQTLNHNVMYWYQQKSSQAPKLLFHYYDKDFNNEADTPDNFQSRRPNTSFCFLDIRSPGLGDTAMYLCATSREVRVVSNEQFFGPGTRLTVL.

V and J are TRBV10-3 and TRBJ2-5, with a weak D call TRBD2 (5 bases). The length of the CDR3 is 15 residues. From germline, CDR1 is ENHRY and CDR2 SYGVKD. Between the trimmed V and J ends, which lost 5 bases and 2 bases, there was a span of 15 bases. The CDR3 here is CAISKSNSVQETQYF. The CDR3 region has the DNA TGTGCCATCAGTAAATCAAATAGCGTACAAGAGACCCAGTACTTC.

The genes are TRBV5-1 and TRBJ2-2, with 10 bases fitting TRBD2. The J segment lost 6 bases and the V segment lost 5 bases, leaving 7 bases of the junction unmatched. This CDR3 has 15 residues. CDR1 and CDR2 (germline): SGHRS, YFSETQ. The CDR3 sequence: CASRVSSGRPGELFF. CDR3 DNA sequence: TGCGCCAGCAGAGTTTCTAGCGGGAGACCCGGGGAGCTGTTTTTT.

The V call is TRBV12-5, the J call TRBJ1-3; 10 positions match TRBD1. Germline V gene data show CDR1 as LGHNT and CDR2 as FRNRAP. There are 21 residues in the CDR3. The V and J ends lost 6 bases and 0 bases, in that order; junction bases with no gene match: 20. The chain's CDR3 is CASGKGRPGQGILSSGNTIYF. Written as DNA, the CDR3 is TGTGCTAGTGGCAAAGGCAGACCGGGACAGGGGATACTGAGCTCTGGAAACACCATATATTTT.

The rearrangement links TRBV14 to TRBJ2-1; 11 nucleotides agree with TRBD2. Germline-derived CDR1 and CDR2 are SGHDN and FVKESK. The CDR3 spans 14 residues. V lost 8 bases to trimming and J lost 4 bases; unmatched junction nucleotides: 4. The CDR3 bases are TGTGCCAGCCAGACTAGCGGGGTGTACAATGAGCAGTTCTTC. Residues: CASQTSGVYNEQFF.